The 17 T cell receptor beta chains given below trace back to one sample, sequenced in a study of blood T cell repertoires in COVID-19. Measured with immunoSEQ multiplex PCR; TCRdb has only the in-frame clones, and not every one. The table includes 150,000 to 200,000 clones, about 85% detected once. Source material: peripheral blood. Receptors were obtained from a human donor with acute or convalescent COVID-19. The donor label of this sample is uncertain.

The chain carries TRBV7-2 and TRBJ1-3; no clear D gene. The CDR3 is 15 amino acids. Trimming pared 1 base from V and 1 base from J, leaving 8 bases between. Germline assignment: CDR1 SGHTA and CDR2 FQGNSA. The DNA of the CDR3 is TGTGCCAGCAGCTTAGACGGTTCTTCTGGAAACACCATATATTTT. Translated: CASSLDGSSGNTIYF.

V is TRBV10-2 and J is TRBJ1-2, with TRBD1 matching 8 bases. The germline V gene encodes CDR1 WSHSY and CDR2 SAAADI. V dropped 6 bases and J dropped 2; count of bases not matched to a gene: 5. CDR3 length equals 14 residues. This CDR3 reads CASRQGAGNYGYTF. CDR3 sequence (DNA): TGCGCCAGCAGGCAGGGGGCGGGAAACTATGGCTACACCTTC.

The J gene is TRBJ2-7, the V gene TRBV6-5; D is uncertain. There are 11 residues in the CDR3. CDR1 and CDR2 from the germline V gene are MNHEY and SVGAGI. Trimming took off 0 bases at V and 7 bases at J, with 4 bases between the two ends. The CDR3 nucleotides are TGTGCCAGCAGTTACTCTAAAGAGCAGTACTTC. Amino acids: CASSYSKEQYF.

The V and J genes are TRBV5-1 and TRBJ1-2; D gene uncertain. From germline, CDR1 is SGHRS and CDR2 YFSETQ. V was pared by 2 bases and J by 8 bases, with 16 bases between. The CDR3 is 14 amino acids. CDR3 sequence: CASSFGRPRDGYTF. As DNA, the CDR3 is TGCGCCAGCAGCTTCGGCAGGCCACGCGACGGCTACACCTTC.

The chain uses TRBV23-1 and TRBJ1-5, with TRBD1 matching 8 bases. TRBV23-1 is recorded as an ORF, its role being uncertain. J gave up 0 bases and V 2 bases, and 3 bases lay outside the gene matches. This CDR3 is built from 16 residues. Here the CDR3 reads CASSQAGGGSNQPQHF. CDR3 sequence (DNA): TGCGCCAGCAGTCAAGCAGGGGGCGGTAGCAATCAGCCCCAGCATTTT.

V is TRBV7-3 and J is TRBJ2-5; 11 nucleotides agree with TRBD1. CDR3 length: 16 amino acids. Germline V lookup: CDR1 SGHTA, CDR2 FQGTGA. J gave up 4 bases and V 2 bases, and 6 bases lay outside the gene matches. The CDR3 region is CASSLYGDRGIETQYF. The CDR3 DNA sequence: TGTGCCAGCAGCTTATATGGGGACAGGGGGATAGAGACCCAGTACTTC.

The chain carries TRBV3-1 (or the pseudogene TRBV3-2) and TRBJ1-6; unclear D gene. The CDR3 contains 15 residues. The V gene lost 0 bases and the J gene lost 4 bases, with 7 bases spanning the gap. CDR1 is LGHDT and CDR2 is YNNKEL in the germline V gene (reference sequence). CDR3 in amino acids: CASSQDGGYNSPLHF. The DNA for the CDR3 is TGTGCCAGCAGCCAAGATGGCGGGTATAATTCACCCCTCCACTTT.

The chain carries TRBV6-5 and TRBJ1-1, with 8 nucleotides matching TRBD1. Trimming at V came to 10 bases and at J to 2 bases, leaving 9 bases not matched to a gene. Looked up from germline, CDR1 is MNHEY and CDR2 is SVGAGI. The CDR3 runs 14 residues. CDR3 protein: CATFLDRANTEAFF. CDR3 sequence (DNA): TGTGCCACCTTTTTGGACAGGGCTAACACTGAAGCTTTCTTT.

Details on this clone: Other nucleotide sequences from this sample produce the same CDR3. V and J are TRBV19 and TRBJ1-1; possible D gene TRBD1, 5 bases. This CDR3 region has 12 residues. Germline V gene sequence: CDR1 LNHDA, CDR2 SQIVND (reference sequence). The V and J ends lost 3 bases and 5 bases respectively, with 7 bases between them. CDR3 sequence reads: CASSIQGTEAFF. For the CDR3, the DNA is TGTGCCAGTAGTATCCAGGGTACTGAAGCTTTCTTT.

The V and J genes are TRBV9 and TRBJ2-1; D may be TRBD1 (5 bases). The CDR3 is made up of 16 amino acids. V lost 3 bases to trimming and J lost 5 bases, with 18 bases between them. From germline, CDR1 is SGDLS and CDR2 YYNGEE. The CDR3 protein is CASSASGPLRNNEQFF. CDR3 DNA sequence: TGTGCCAGCAGCGCTTCAGGGCCCCTTAGGAACAATGAGCAGTTCTTC.

The chain combines TRBV15 with TRBJ2-7, with 7 bases aligning to TRBD1. This CDR3 has 15 residues. The ends lost 0 bases at V and 3 bases at J; junction bases unmatched: 5. The V gene's germline CDR1 is LNHNV and CDR2 YYDKDF (reference sequence). CDR3 sequence (DNA): TGTGCCACCAGCAGAGAGGGACAGACTTTCTACGAGCAGTACTTC. It yields the protein CATSREGQTFYEQYF.

The chain links TRBV7-2 to TRBJ2-3; a weak D match, TRBD1 (6 bases). The V end was cut by 1 base, the J end by 2 bases, with 10 bases between. CDR1 is SGHTA and CDR2 is FQGNSA in the germline V gene. The CDR3 covers 15 residues. DNA for the CDR3: TGTGCCAGCAGCTTAGGGACAGCCTACACAGATACGCAGTATTTT. Protein: CASSLGTAYTDTQYF.

V usage is TRBV14 and J usage is TRBJ2-7; weak D call: TRBD2 (5 bases). Per germline, CDR1 SGHDN and CDR2 FVKESK. The CDR3 totals 15 residues. The germline V and J ends were trimmed by 4 bases and 4 bases, with 17 bases remaining between them. The CDR3 DNA reads as TGTGCCAGCAGCCTACTGGACGGGTGGGAGTACGAGCAGTACTTC. Translation: CASSLLDGWEYEQYF.

The J gene is TRBJ2-7, the V gene TRBV7-2, with D hard to call. Germline assignment: CDR1 SGHTA and CDR2 FQGNSA. Trimming took off 3 bases at V and 3 bases at J, with 6 bases between the two ends. The length of the CDR3 is 12 residues. The CDR3 loop reads CASSFLVYEQYF. The CDR3 DNA sequence: TGTGCCAGCAGCTTCTTAGTCTACGAGCAGTACTTC.

This sequence joins TRBV19 and TRBJ2-3, with TRBD2 as a possible D gene (6 bases). Looked up from germline, CDR1 is LNHDA and CDR2 is SQIVND (reference sequence). The CDR3 contains 14 residues. The V end lost 11 bases, the J end lost 3 bases, and 18 bases lay between the germline ends. The CDR3 here is CASLSRGKTDTQYF. In DNA form, the CDR3 reads TGTGCCTCTCTCTCCCGGGGGAAGACAGATACGCAGTATTTT. Supplemented by reference TRBV19 and TRBJ2-3, the full variable domain reads DGGITQSPKYLFRKEGQNVTLSCEQNLNHDAMYWYRQDPGQGLRLIYYSQIVNDFQKGDIAEGYSVSREKKESFPLTVTSAQKNPTAFYLCASLSRGKTDTQYFGPGTRLTVL.

The chain joins TRBV5-1 to TRBJ2-5, with 14 bases identical to TRBD2. The V and J ends lost 4 bases and 1 base, in that order; junction bases with no gene match: 3. This CDR3 has 16 amino acids. Germline values: CDR1 SGHRS, CDR2 YFSETQ. This CDR3 reads CASSPGTSGSQETQYF. CDR3 bases: TGCGCCAGCAGCCCGGGGACTAGCGGGAGCCAAGAGACCCAGTACTTC.

This clone has a single count. The chain joins TRBV3-1 (or the pseudogene TRBV3-2) to TRBJ2-3; 8 bases align to TRBD2. With 3 bases clipped from V and 3 bases from J, the junction kept 8 bases outside the gene matches. CDR3 length: 16 amino acids. The germline CDR1 and CDR2 sequences are LGHDT and YNNKEL (reference sequence). CDR3 region: CASSHFGGGKTDTQYF. As DNA, the CDR3 is TGTGCCAGCAGCCATTTTGGCGGGGGGAAAACAGATACGCAGTATTTT.